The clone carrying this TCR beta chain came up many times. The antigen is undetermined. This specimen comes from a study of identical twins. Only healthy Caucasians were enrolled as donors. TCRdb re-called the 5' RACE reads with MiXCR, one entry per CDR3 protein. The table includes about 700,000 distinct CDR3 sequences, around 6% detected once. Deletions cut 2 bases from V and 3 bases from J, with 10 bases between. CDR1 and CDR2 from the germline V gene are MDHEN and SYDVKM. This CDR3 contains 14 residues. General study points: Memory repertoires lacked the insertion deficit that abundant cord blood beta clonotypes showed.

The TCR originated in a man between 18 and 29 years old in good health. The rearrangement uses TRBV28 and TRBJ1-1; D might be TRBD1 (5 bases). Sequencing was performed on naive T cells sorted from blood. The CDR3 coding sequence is TGTGCCAGCAGTTTAGGCAGCAGGGACACTGAAGCTTTCTTT. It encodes CASSLGSRDTEAFF.